This TCR beta chain was identified in a study of monozygotic twins with inflammatory bowel disease. Findings and limits, study-wide: Among the T cells, different subtypes could not be distinguished. Whether twins were concordant or discordant made no difference to repertoire similarity, possibly from limited power. IBD patients shared fewer clonotypes with other individuals than healthy twins, especially patients with disease activity signs.

Reanalyzing the 5' RACE reads, TCRdb keeps one entry per CDR3 protein, without DNA. With approximately 160,000 distinct CDR3 sequences in the sample, the ten largest clones hold 7.4%. As for this clonotype: Its antigen is currently unknown.

The CDR3 totals 16 residues. Germline V gene sequence: CDR1 LNHNV, CDR2 YYDKDF (reference sequence). Blood was collected, approximately 2.5 ml per donor. The chain links TRBV15 to TRBJ1-4. Source material: blood. The receptor was isolated from a human donor with ulcerative colitis or Crohn's disease, or a healthy co-twin of an affected twin (not recorded which). The CDR3 is CATSRGLGGADEKLFF.